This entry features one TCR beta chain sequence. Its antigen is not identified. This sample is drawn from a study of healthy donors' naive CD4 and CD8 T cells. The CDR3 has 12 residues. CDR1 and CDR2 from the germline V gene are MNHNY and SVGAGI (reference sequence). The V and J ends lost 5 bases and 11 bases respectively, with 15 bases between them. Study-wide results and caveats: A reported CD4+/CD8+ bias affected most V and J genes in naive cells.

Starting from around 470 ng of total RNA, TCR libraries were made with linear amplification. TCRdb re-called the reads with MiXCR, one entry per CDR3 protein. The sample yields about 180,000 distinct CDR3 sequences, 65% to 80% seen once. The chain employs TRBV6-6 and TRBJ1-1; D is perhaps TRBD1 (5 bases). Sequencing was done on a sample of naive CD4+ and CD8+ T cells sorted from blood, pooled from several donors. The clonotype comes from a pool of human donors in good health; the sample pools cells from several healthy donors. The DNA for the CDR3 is TGTGCCAGCAGTGACTGGGACCCAGAGGCTTTCTTT. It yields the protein CASSDWDPEAFF.